This is a list of T cell receptor beta chains from one sample in a study of control samples from healthy donors and cancer patients. Profiling relied on immunoSEQ multiplex PCR, and the TCRdb table lists in-frame clones only, not all of them. Among approximately 60,000 clones listed, approximately 90% were seen once. Sequenced input: PBMCs. Receptor source: a woman in her fifties or sixties with colorectal cancer. CDR3s include the opening cysteine and the closing phenylalanine or tryptophan. Fields, in order: CDR3 protein, CDR3 DNA, clone size, V gene, D gene, J gene. D genes are given only for firm matches. A clone size is listed for some rows: how often the clone was seen (once, few, many), or a class if it is expanded.

CDR3aa: CASSLGPGDSYNEQFF
CDR3nt: TGTGCCAGCAGCTTAGGCCCGGGGGACTCCTACAATGAGCAGTTCTTC
abundance: .
v_gene: TRBV13
d_gene: .
j_gene: TRBJ2-1

CDR3aa: CASSLKGPPYGYTF
CDR3nt: TGTGCCAGCAGTTTAAAGGGGCCGCCCTATGGCTACACCTTC
abundance: .
v_gene: TRBV27
d_gene: .
j_gene: TRBJ1-2

CDR3aa: CASSIGRFWASGINEQFF
CDR3nt: TGTGCCAGTAGTATAGGACGGTTTTGGGCTAGCGGGATTAATGAGCAGTTCTTC
abundance: few
v_gene: TRBV19
d_gene: TRBD2
j_gene: TRBJ2-1

CDR3aa: CASSVSDRGGSPLHF
CDR3nt: TGTGCCAGCAGCGTCTCGGACAGGGGCGGTTCACCCCTCCACTTT
abundance: .
v_gene: TRBV7-9
d_gene: TRBD1
j_gene: TRBJ1-6

CDR3aa: CASSPRGTSGGNTGELFF
CDR3nt: TGTGCCAGCAGCCCGAGAGGGACTAGCGGGGGAAACACCGGGGAGCTGTTTTTT
abundance: few
v_gene: TRBV6-2/TRBV6-3
d_gene: TRBD2
j_gene: TRBJ2-2

CDR3aa: CASSRTEPQETQYF
CDR3nt: TGTGCCAGCAGCCGGACAGAACCCCAAGAGACCCAGTACTTC
abundance: .
v_gene: TRBV3-1/TRBV3-2
d_gene: .
j_gene: TRBJ2-5

CDR3aa: CASSKLSTDTQYF
CDR3nt: TGTGCCAGTAGTAAATTAAGCACAGATACGCAGTATTTT
abundance: .
v_gene: TRBV19
d_gene: .
j_gene: TRBJ2-3

CDR3aa: CATLMAAGIDEQFF
CDR3nt: TGTGCCACCCTGATGGCGGCGGGTATCGATGAGCAGTTCTTC
abundance: .
v_gene: TRBV10-3
d_gene: .
j_gene: TRBJ2-1

CDR3aa: CASSALSNEQFF
CDR3nt: TGTGCCAGCAGTGCATTATCCAATGAGCAGTTCTTC
abundance: .
v_gene: TRBV12-3/TRBV12-4
d_gene: .
j_gene: TRBJ2-1

CDR3aa: CASSFPGLAGIEQFF
CDR3nt: TGTGCCAGCAGTTTTCCGGGGCTAGCGGGAATTGAGCAGTTCTTC
abundance: .
v_gene: TRBV28
d_gene: TRBD2
j_gene: TRBJ2-1

CDR3aa: CASSLDSSGAGNYGYTF
CDR3nt: TGTGCCAGTAGCCTCGACTCATCCGGGGCGGGAAACTATGGCTACACCTTC
abundance: .
v_gene: TRBV19
d_gene: .
j_gene: TRBJ1-2

CDR3aa: CASSEGAHQPQHF
CDR3nt: TGTGCCAGCAGTGAGGGGGCGCATCAGCCCCAGCATTTT
abundance: medium-sized
v_gene: TRBV6-1
d_gene: .
j_gene: TRBJ1-5

CDR3aa: CASSTNPPGYTF
CDR3nt: TGTGCCAGTAGTACCAACCCCCCCGGCTACACCTTC
abundance: .
v_gene: TRBV19
d_gene: .
j_gene: TRBJ1-2

CDR3aa: CASSLWGDASTDTQYF
CDR3nt: TGTGCCAGCAGTTTATGGGGGGACGCTAGCACAGATACGCAGTATTTT
abundance: .
v_gene: TRBV28
d_gene: .
j_gene: TRBJ2-3

CDR3aa: CASSPPGTGNGETQYF
CDR3nt: TGTGCCAGCTCACCACCCGGGACAGGGAACGGAGAGACCCAGTACTTC
abundance: .
v_gene: TRBV18
d_gene: TRBD1
j_gene: TRBJ2-5

CDR3aa: CASSIRGSYGYTF
CDR3nt: TGTGCCAGTAGTATCAGGGGGTCGTATGGCTACACCTTC
abundance: .
v_gene: TRBV19
d_gene: TRBD1
j_gene: TRBJ1-2

CDR3aa: CASSQNRGRHTEAFF
CDR3nt: TGTGCCAGCAGCCAGAACAGGGGGAGGCACACTGAAGCTTTCTTT
abundance: .
v_gene: TRBV28
d_gene: TRBD1
j_gene: TRBJ1-1

CDR3aa: CASSIGHRAGANVLTF
CDR3nt: TGTGCCAGTAGTATAGGCCACCGGGCTGGGGCCAACGTCCTGACTTTC
abundance: .
v_gene: TRBV19
d_gene: .
j_gene: TRBJ2-6

CDR3aa: CASSPQINGNTIYF
CDR3nt: TGTGCCAGCAGTCCCCAGATCAATGGAAACACCATATATTTT
abundance: .
v_gene: TRBV27
d_gene: .
j_gene: TRBJ1-3

CDR3aa: CASSLRPGGNQPQHF
CDR3nt: TGCGCCAGCAGCCTTCGCCCGGGGGGCAATCAGCCCCAGCATTTT
abundance: .
v_gene: TRBV5-1
d_gene: .
j_gene: TRBJ1-5

CDR3aa: CSASRPGDRNEQFF
CDR3nt: TGCAGTGCTAGTAGACCGGGAGATCGGAATGAGCAGTTCTTC
abundance: .
v_gene: TRBV20-1
d_gene: .
j_gene: TRBJ2-1

CDR3aa: CASSWRETQYF
CDR3nt: TGTGCCAGCAGTTGGAGAGAGACCCAGTACTTC
abundance: .
v_gene: TRBV12-3/TRBV12-4
d_gene: .
j_gene: TRBJ2-5